This T cell receptor beta chain is from a study of cytomegalovirus exposure and HLA in healthy donors. This clone has only one observation. Its antigen is unknown. Among the 110 or so subjects of the validation cohort, separate from the 666-subject first cohort, were the donors. The study, taken as a whole, reports: That first-cohort TCR clusters tended to co-occur in the roughly 120 validation repertoires was found in a later analysis. Rare sequences made up most TCRs, while some public TCRs were found in many donors.

Libraries were prepared by immunoSEQ multiplex PCR; TCRdb keeps only in-frame clonotypes and omits some of them. Of some 75,000 clones in the sample, approximately 96% were seen once. The clonotype originates from a young woman in good health and CMV-seronegative. The sample comprised PBMCs.

CDR3 sequence reads: CASRHEGTAVQETQYF. The CDR3 nucleotides are TGTGCCAGCAGACACGAAGGGACAGCCGTTCAAGAGACCCAGTACTTC. This chain connects TRBV7-9 to TRBJ2-5; 7 bases map to TRBD1. The CDR3 totals 16 residues. The V gene's germline CDR1 is SEHNR and CDR2 FQNEAQ (reference sequence). Trimming cost V 6 bases and J 2 bases; bases outside gene matches: 12.